This T cell receptor (beta chain) was retrieved from a study of T cells in Graves' hyperthyroidism and ophthalmopathy. Turning to the study itself: Peripheral blood was collected at initial diagnosis, before any treatment.

Amplification of TCR beta CDR3 regions used RNA as the template. The TCR CDR3 was amplified in a first-round RT-PCR using the HTBI primer set. One entry per CDR3 protein results from TCRdb running MiXCR on the multiplex PCR reads. The sample yields about 700,000 distinct CDR3 sequences, roughly 15% seen once. The CDR3 has 15 residues. Germline CDR1 is SGDLS and CDR2 is YYNGEE. Between the trimmed V and J ends, which lost 0 bases and 3 bases, there was a span of 12 bases. This clonotype has ten or more counts. Its cognate antigen is unknown. Whole-study results and caveats: Ophthalmopathy onset followed model prediction by a median about six months. Appearing also in blood were most of the thyroid clonotypes expanded above 0.001.

Each diagnosis was grounded in clinical symptoms, serum thyroxine and TRAb, thyroid ultrasound, and orbital computed tomography. This TCR was sampled from a woman between 18 and 30 years old with Graves' hyperthyroidism. The chain employs TRBV9 and TRBJ2-5; no clear D gene. The specimen sequenced was blood. CDR3 coding DNA: TGTGCCAGCAGCGTAGAATGGTCTACCGAAGAGACCCAGTACTTC. The encoded protein is CASSVEWSTEETQYF.